This TCR beta chain was recorded in a study of beta chain features in type 1 diabetes. Study in general: Age, gender, cell numbers and subset yield matched between patients and controls.

Isolated RNA was reverse transcribed in full, so expressed TCRB transcripts were sequenced. Profiled with immunoSEQ multiplex PCR; TCRdb holds only in-frame clones, not every one. The data contain over 600,000 clones, about an eighth of them singletons. This clone was found a few times. Its antigen remains unidentified. There are 15 residues in the CDR3. V lost 2 bases to trimming and J lost 3 bases, with 12 bases between them. The germline gives CDR1 LNHNV, CDR2 YYDKDF (reference sequence). Overall study results and limits: A moderate, significant TCRB CDR3 shortening appeared in type 1 diabetes across four CD4+ subsets. There were fewer insertions and more deletions at the VDJ junctions of type 1 diabetes patients.

This sequence was found in a man younger than 40 with type 1 diabetes. The sequenced material came from naive CD4+ T cells from blood. The chain uses TRBV15 and TRBJ2-3; either TRBD1 or TRBD2 may supply D (5 bases each). The CDR3 is CATSRSGAETDTQYF. The CDR3 bases are TGTGCCACCAGCAGATCCGGGGCAGAGACAGATACGCAGTATTTT.